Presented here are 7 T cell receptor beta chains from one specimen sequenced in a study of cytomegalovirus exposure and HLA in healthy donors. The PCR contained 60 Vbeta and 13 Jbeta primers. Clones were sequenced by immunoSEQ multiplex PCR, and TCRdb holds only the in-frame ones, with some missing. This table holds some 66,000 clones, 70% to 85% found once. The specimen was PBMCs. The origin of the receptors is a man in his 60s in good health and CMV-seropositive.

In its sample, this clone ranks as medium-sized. CDR3 sequence reads: CASNPGTGNTIYF. DNA for the CDR3: TGTGCCAGTAATCCGGGGACTGGAAACACCATATATTTT. The gene calls are TRBV19 and TRBJ1-3; D is uncertain. Germline lookup yields CDR1 LNHDA and CDR2 SQIVND (reference sequence). There are 13 residues in the CDR3. V was pared by 7 bases and J by 2 bases, with 9 bases between.

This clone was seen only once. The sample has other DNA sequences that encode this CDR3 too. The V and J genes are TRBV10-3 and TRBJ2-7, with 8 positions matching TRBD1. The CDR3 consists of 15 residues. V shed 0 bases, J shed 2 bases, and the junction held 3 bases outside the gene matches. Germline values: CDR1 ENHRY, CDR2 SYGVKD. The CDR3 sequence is CAISESGTGTYEQYF. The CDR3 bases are TGTGCCATCAGTGAGTCCGGGACAGGAACCTACGAGCAGTACTTC.

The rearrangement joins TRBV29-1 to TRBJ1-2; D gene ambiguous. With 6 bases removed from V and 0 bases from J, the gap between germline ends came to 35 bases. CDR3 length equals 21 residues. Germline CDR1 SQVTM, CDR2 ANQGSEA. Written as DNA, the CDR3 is TGCAGCGTCCGAGGGTTCGTCGGAGAGGGCTCTCGTATTAGCTCTAACTATGGCTACACCTTC. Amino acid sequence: CSVRGFVGEGSRISSNYGYTF.

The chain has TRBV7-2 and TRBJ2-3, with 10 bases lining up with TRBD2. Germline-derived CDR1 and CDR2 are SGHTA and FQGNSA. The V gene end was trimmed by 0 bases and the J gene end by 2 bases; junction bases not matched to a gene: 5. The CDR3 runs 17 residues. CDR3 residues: CASSLARTSGSTDTQYF. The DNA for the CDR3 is TGTGCCAGCAGCTTAGCGAGGACTAGCGGTTCCACAGATACGCAGTATTTT. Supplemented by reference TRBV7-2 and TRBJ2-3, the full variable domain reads GAGVSQSPSNKVTEKGKDVELRCDPISGHTALYWYRQSLGQGLEFLIYFQGNSAPDKSGLPSDRFSAERTGGSVSTLTIQRTQQEDSAVYLCASSLARTSGSTDTQYFGPGTRLTVL.

CDR3 sequence (DNA): TGTGCCAGCAGCTTATCTCGAGGAGGGAATGAGCAGTTCTTC. Protein: CASSLSRGGNEQFF. This chain uses TRBV11-3 with TRBJ2-1, with D possibly matching TRBD2 (6 bases). Germline loops: CDR1 SGHNT, CDR2 YENEEA. The CDR3 has 14 amino acids. Trimming cost V 2 bases and J 7 bases, with 12 bases left between them.

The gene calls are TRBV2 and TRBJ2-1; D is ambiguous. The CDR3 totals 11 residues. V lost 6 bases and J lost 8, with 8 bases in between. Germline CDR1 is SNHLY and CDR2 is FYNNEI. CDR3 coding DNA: TGTGCCAGCAGAGCGCCAGATGAGCAGTTCTTC. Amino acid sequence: CASRAPDEQFF.

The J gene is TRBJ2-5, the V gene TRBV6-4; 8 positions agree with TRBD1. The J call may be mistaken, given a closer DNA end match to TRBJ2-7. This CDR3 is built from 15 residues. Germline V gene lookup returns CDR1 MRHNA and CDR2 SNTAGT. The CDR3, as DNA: TGTGCCAGCAGTGAGAGGACAGGGACGCCCTACGAGCAGTACTTC. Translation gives CASSERTGTPYEQYF.